A selection of T cell receptor beta chains follows, all from one sample in a study of cytomegalovirus exposure and HLA in healthy donors. TCRdb keeps only in-frame clones here, not all; method: immunoSEQ multiplex PCR. The table has about 140,000 clones, approximately 77% seen once; the top ten hold approximately 2%. The specimen was PBMCs. The receptor set was obtained from a young man in good health and CMV-seronegative. Both conserved end residues are part of each CDR3. D genes are given only for firm matches. Not every row has a clone size; where given, it reads once, few, many or a size class.

V: TRBV5-1; size: .; J: TRBJ2-1; D: .; DNA: TGCGCCAGCAGCTTAGCGGTCGGGAACGATGAGCAGTTCTTC; CDR3: CASSLAVGNDEQFF
V: TRBV6-5; size: few; J: TRBJ2-7; D: TRBD1; DNA: TGTGCCAGCAGTTCGACAGGGGGCAGGAACGAGCAGTACTTC; CDR3: CASSSTGGRNEQYF
V: TRBV7-9; size: few; J: TRBJ1-4; D: TRBD1; DNA: TGTGCCAGCAGCTACACAGGGGTGGGTGAAAAACTGTTTTTT; CDR3: CASSYTGVGEKLFF
V: TRBV7-9; size: few; J: TRBJ1-2; D: .; DNA: TGTGCCAGCAGCCTCGGACAGGGCTACACCTTC; CDR3: CASSLGQGYTF
V: TRBV25-1; size: .; J: TRBJ2-1; D: TRBD2; DNA: TGTGCCAGCAGTGAAGACGGGGGGTTGTACAATGAGCAGTTCTTC; CDR3: CASSEDGGLYNEQFF
V: TRBV18; size: .; J: TRBJ2-5; D: .; DNA: TGTGCCAGCTCACCCCCGGCAGGGGTCGAGACCCAGTACTTC; CDR3: CASSPPAGVETQYF
V: TRBV5-4; size: .; J: TRBJ2-1; D: TRBD1; DNA: TGTGCCAGCAGGAATAAGGACAGGCCATCTGAGCAGTTCTTC; CDR3: CASRNKDRPSEQFF
V: TRBV7-9; size: .; J: TRBJ1-4; D: .; DNA: TGTGCCAGCAGCCGGGGGGTCGCTGAAAAACTGTTTTTT; CDR3: CASSRGVAEKLFF
V: TRBV30; size: .; J: TRBJ1-1; D: .; DNA: TGTGCCTGGAGTTATGAGATCATGAACACTGAAGCTTTCTTT; CDR3: CAWSYEIMNTEAFF
V: TRBV7-9; size: few; J: TRBJ2-1; D: TRBD1; DNA: TGTGCCAGCAGCTTAGGACAGGGGGTAAACAATGAGCAGTTCTTC; CDR3: CASSLGQGVNNEQFF
V: TRBV27; size: .; J: TRBJ2-7; D: TRBD1; DNA: TGTGCCAGCAGTTTGAGGACAGGGCTCAACGAGCAGTACTTC; CDR3: CASSLRTGLNEQYF
V: TRBV5-1; size: few; J: TRBJ2-1; D: TRBD2; DNA: TGCGCCAGCAGCTTTAGTCCTAGCGGGGGTTTCTTC; CDR3: CASSFSPSGGFF
V: TRBV5-6; size: .; J: TRBJ2-3; D: .; DNA: TGTGCCAGCAGCTTGTCCCCAGGACTCACAGATACGCAGTATTTT; CDR3: CASSLSPGLTDTQYF
V: TRBV27; size: .; J: TRBJ2-7; D: .; DNA: TGTGCCAGCCCCTGGGGGGATTGGGACTGCTCCTACGAGCAGTACTTC; CDR3: CASPWGDWDCSYEQYF
V: TRBV13; size: .; J: TRBJ2-2; D: .; DNA: TGTGCCAGCAGCCTCACAGGGACGAACACCGGGGAGCTGTTTTTT; CDR3: CASSLTGTNTGELFF
V: TRBV6-1; size: few; J: TRBJ2-7; D: .; DNA: TGTGCCAGCAGTGAAAGGGTGGGAGAAGGCTACGAGCAGTACTTC; CDR3: CASSERVGEGYEQYF
V: TRBV5-1; size: few; J: TRBJ2-7; D: .; DNA: TGCGCCAGCAGCCCGGGCTACGAGCAGTACTTC; CDR3: CASSPGYEQYF
V: TRBV6-6; size: once; J: TRBJ1-1; D: .; DNA: TGTGCCAGCAGTTACACAGTGAACACTGAAGCTTTCTTT; CDR3: CASSYTVNTEAFF
V: TRBV6-5; size: .; J: TRBJ2-7; D: TRBD1; DNA: TGTGCCAGCAGTTACTTGGACAGGGTCTACGAGCAGTACTTC; CDR3: CASSYLDRVYEQYF
V: TRBV27; size: few; J: TRBJ2-7; D: .; DNA: TGTGCCAGCGGAGCCGGGACTTCAGCCTACGAGCAGTACTTC; CDR3: CASGAGTSAYEQYF
V: TRBV5-4; size: .; J: TRBJ1-2; D: .; DNA: TGTGCCAGCAGCTTCGGGGGGTCTTCGGGCTATGGCTACACCTTC; CDR3: CASSFGGSSGYGYTF
V: TRBV5-1; size: .; J: TRBJ2-7; D: TRBD1; DNA: TGCGCCAGCATGGACAGGCCTACCCCGTATAGCTCCTACGAGCAGTACTTC; CDR3: CASMDRPTPYSSYEQYF
V: TRBV29-1; size: .; J: TRBJ1-2; D: .; DNA: TGCAGCGTTGACGGGGGGTTGGGTGGCTACACCTTC; CDR3: CSVDGGLGGYTF
V: TRBV19; size: .; J: TRBJ2-6; D: .; DNA: TGTGCCGCGGGATGGTGGGCTGGCTCTGGGGCCAACGTCCTGACTTTC; CDR3: CAAGWWAGSGANVLTF
V: TRBV5-1; size: .; J: TRBJ2-7; D: .; DNA: TGCGCCAGCAGCTCGAACCCTCAGGGAGGTGAGCAGTACTTC; CDR3: CASSSNPQGGEQYF